The present T cell receptor beta chain was sequenced within a study of response to subunit inactivated influenza vaccine. General study points: Each seasonal flu vaccination may recruit only limited new T cells, authors suggested.

TCRdb ran MiXCR on the RT-PCR reads and lists one entry per CDR3 protein. The data show more than 550,000 distinct CDR3 sequences, 12% seen once. The CDR3 consists of 18 residues. Per the germline V gene, CDR1 is SGHDT and CDR2 is YYEEEE. The germline V and J ends were trimmed by 0 bases and 0 bases, with 16 bases remaining between them. In this sample, this clonotype turned up a few times. Its antigen is unidentified. Sequenced material: PBMCs from blood, taken on the day of vaccination. This receptor was taken from a man between 45 and 60 years old who received an inactivated influenza vaccine. The gene calls are TRBV5-6 and TRBJ2-1; D is possibly TRBD1 (6 bases). DNA of the CDR3: TGTGCCAGCAGCTTGGAATTAACAGGGTCCTTCTCCTACAATGAGCAGTTCTTC. Its protein product is CASSLELTGSFSYNEQFF. The variable domain in full, completed from reference TRBV5-6 and TRBJ2-1, reads DAGVTQSPTHLIKTRGQQVTLRCSPKSGHDTVSWYQQALGQGPQFIFQYYEEEERQRGNFPDRFSGHQFPNYSSELNVNALLLGDSALYLCASSLELTGSFSYNEQFFGPGTRLTVL.